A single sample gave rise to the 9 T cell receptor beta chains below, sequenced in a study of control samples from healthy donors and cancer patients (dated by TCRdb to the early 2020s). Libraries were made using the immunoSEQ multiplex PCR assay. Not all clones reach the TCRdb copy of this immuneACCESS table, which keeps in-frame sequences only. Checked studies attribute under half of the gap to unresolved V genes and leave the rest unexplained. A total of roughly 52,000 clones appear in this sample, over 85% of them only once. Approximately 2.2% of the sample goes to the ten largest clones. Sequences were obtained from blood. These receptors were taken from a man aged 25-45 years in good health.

The CDR3 DNA sequence: TGTGCCAGCAGGGCCCTGGGTAGCAATCAGCCCCAGCATTTT. Encoded protein: CASRALGSNQPQHF. The chain employs TRBV27 and TRBJ1-5; D ambiguous. Deletions cut 6 bases from V and 0 bases from J, with 9 bases between. The CDR3 loop spans 14 amino acids. Per the germline V gene, CDR1 is MNHEY and CDR2 is SMNVEV (reference sequence).

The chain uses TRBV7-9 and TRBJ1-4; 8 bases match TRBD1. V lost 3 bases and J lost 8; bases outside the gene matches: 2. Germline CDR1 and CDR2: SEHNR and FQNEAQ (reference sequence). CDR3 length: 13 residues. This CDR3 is CASSLAGGEKLFF. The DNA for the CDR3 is TGTGCCAGCAGCTTGGCAGGGGGCGAAAAACTGTTTTTT.

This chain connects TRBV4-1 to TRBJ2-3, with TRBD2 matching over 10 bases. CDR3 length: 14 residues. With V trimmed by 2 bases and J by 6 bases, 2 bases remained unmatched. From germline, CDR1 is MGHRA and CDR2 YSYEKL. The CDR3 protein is CASSQLAGVDTQYF. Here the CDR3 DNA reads TGCGCCAGCAGCCAACTAGCGGGAGTGGATACGCAGTATTTT.

This CDR3 reads CASSLGQASYGYTF. CDR3 nucleotides: TGTGCCAGCAGTTTAGGACAGGCCAGCTATGGCTACACCTTC. The J gene is TRBJ1-2, the V gene TRBV28; 7 bases are a match to TRBD1. CDR3 size: 14 residues. The V gene's germline CDR1 is MDHEN and CDR2 SYDVKM. J lost 4 bases, V lost 2 bases, and 4 bases had no gene match.

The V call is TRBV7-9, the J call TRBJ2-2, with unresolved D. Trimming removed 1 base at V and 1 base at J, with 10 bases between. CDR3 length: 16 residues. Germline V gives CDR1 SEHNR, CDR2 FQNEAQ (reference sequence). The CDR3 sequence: CASSLGTTENTGELFF. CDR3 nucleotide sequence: TGTGCCAGCAGCTTAGGAACAACCGAGAACACCGGGGAGCTGTTTTTT.

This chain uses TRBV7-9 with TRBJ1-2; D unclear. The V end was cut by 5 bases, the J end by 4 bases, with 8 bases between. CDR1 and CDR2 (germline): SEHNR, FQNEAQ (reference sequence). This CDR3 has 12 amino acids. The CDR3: CASSQELYGYTF. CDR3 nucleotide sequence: TGTGCCAGCAGCCAGGAACTCTATGGCTACACCTTC.

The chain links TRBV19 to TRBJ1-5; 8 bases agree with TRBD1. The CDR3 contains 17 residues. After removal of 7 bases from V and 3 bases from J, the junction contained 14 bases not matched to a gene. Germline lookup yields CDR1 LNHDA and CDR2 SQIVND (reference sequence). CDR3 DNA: TGTGCCAGTACCCAACGACAGGGGAGACTGGTCAATCAGCCCCAGCATTTT. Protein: CASTQRQGRLVNQPQHF.

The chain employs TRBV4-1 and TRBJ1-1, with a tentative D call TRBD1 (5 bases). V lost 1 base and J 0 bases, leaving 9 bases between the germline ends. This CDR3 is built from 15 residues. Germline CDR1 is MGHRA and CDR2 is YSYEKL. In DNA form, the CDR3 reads TGCGCCAGCAGCCAAGGGCAGGGAATGAACACTGAAGCTTTCTTT. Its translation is CASSQGQGMNTEAFF.

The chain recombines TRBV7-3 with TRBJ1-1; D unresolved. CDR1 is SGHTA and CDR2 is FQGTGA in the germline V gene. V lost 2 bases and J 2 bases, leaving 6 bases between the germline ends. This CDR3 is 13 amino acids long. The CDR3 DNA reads TGTGCCAGCAGCTTAGACCGAAACACTGAAGCTTTCTTT. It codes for CASSLDRNTEAFF. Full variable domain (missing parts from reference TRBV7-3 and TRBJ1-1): GAGVSQTPSNKVTEKGKYVELRCDPISGHTALYWYRQSLGQGPEFLIYFQGTGAADDSGLPNDRFFAVRPEGSVSTLKIQRTERGDSAVYLCASSLDRNTEAFFGQGTRLTVV.